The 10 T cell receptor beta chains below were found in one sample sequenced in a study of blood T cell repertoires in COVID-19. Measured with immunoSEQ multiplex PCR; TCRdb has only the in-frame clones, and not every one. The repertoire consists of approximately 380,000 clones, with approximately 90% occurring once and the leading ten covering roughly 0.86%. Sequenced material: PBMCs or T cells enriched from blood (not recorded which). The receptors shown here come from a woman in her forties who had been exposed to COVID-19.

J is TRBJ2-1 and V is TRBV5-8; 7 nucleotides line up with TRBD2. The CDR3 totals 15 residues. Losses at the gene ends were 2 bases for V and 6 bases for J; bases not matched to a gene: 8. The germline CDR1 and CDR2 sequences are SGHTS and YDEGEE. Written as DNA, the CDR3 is TGTGCCAGCAGCTTACGGGGGAGGGGTCGCAATGAGCAGTTCTTC. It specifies CASSLRGRGRNEQFF.

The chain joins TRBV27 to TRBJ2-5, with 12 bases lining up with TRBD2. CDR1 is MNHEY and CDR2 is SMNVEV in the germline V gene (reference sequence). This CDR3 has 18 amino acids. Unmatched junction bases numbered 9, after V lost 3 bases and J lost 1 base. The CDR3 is CASSFPDGLAGCQETQYF. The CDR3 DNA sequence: TGTGCCAGCAGTTTCCCCGACGGACTAGCGGGGTGCCAAGAGACCCAGTACTTC.

The DNA for the CDR3 is TGTGCCATCAGTATTAGCGGGACCGAGGATACGCAGTATTTT. It encodes CAISISGTEDTQYF. V gene TRBV10-3 combines with J gene TRBJ2-3, with TRBD2 identical over 8 bases. The CDR3 runs to 14 residues. Germline loops: CDR1 ENHRY, CDR2 SYGVKD. J gave up 6 bases and V 5 bases, and 7 bases lay outside the gene matches.

The CDR3 spells CASSSRQVFNTEAFF. The CDR3 DNA follows: TGTGCCAGCAGCTCTCGACAGGTATTCAACACTGAAGCTTTCTTT. This chain links TRBV5-4 with TRBJ1-1; a possible D gene is TRBD1 (6 bases). V lost 3 bases and J 2 bases, leaving 14 bases between the germline ends. Looked up from germline, CDR1 is SGHNT and CDR2 is YYREEE (reference sequence). The CDR3 is 15 amino acids.

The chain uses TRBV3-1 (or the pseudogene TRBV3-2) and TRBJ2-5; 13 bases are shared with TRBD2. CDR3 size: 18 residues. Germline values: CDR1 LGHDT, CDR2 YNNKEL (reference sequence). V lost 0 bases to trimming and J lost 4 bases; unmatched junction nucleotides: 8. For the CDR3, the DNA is TGTGCCAGCAGCCAAGAATGGACTAGCGGGAGTTTACGAGAGACCCAGTACTTC. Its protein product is CASSQEWTSGSLRETQYF.

CDR3 sequence reads: CASSKYLSSGAEAFF. The DNA for the CDR3 is TGTGCCAGTAGTAAGTATTTATCATCAGGGGCTGAAGCTTTCTTT. The chain employs TRBV19 and TRBJ1-1; tentatively, D is TRBD1 (6 bases). Trimming shortened V by 4 bases and J by 6 bases, and 18 bases separated the two germline ends. Germline V lookup: CDR1 LNHDA, CDR2 SQIVND (reference sequence). CDR3 length: 15 amino acids. Supplemented by reference TRBV19 and TRBJ1-1, the full variable domain reads DGGITQSPKYLFRKEGQNVTLSCEQNLNHDAMYWYRQDPGQGLRLIYYSQIVNDFQKGDIAEGYSVSREKKESFPLTVTSAQKNPTAFYLCASSKYLSSGAEAFFGQGTRLTVV.

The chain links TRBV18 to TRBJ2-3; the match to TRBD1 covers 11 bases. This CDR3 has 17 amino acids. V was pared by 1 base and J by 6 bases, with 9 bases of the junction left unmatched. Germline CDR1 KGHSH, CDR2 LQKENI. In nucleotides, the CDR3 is TGTGCCAGCTCACCACAAGTAGGACAGGGGGCGGAGGATACGCAGTATTTT. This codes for CASSPQVGQGAEDTQYF.

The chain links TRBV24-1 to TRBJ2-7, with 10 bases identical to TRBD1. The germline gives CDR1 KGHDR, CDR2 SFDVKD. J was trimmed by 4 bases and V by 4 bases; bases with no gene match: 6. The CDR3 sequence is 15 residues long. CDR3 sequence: CATSDPTGGRYEQYF. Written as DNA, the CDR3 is TGTGCCACCAGTGACCCGACAGGGGGCCGATACGAGCAGTACTTC.

The CDR3 sequence is CASSEGYRDYGYTF. The CDR3 DNA is TGTGCCAGCAGTGAGGGCTACCGAGACTATGGCTACACCTTC. The chain recombines TRBV6-2 or TRBV6-3 with TRBJ1-2; D call uncertain. V shed 5 bases and J shed 3 bases, with 13 bases lying between them. This CDR3 is built from 14 residues. CDR1 is MNHEY, CDR2 SVGEGT, per germline.

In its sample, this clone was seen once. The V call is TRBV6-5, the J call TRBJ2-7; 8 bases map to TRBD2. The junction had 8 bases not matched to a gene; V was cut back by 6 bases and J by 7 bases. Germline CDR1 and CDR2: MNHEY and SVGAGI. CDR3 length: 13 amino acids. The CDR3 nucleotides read TGTGCCAGCAGAGTCGGGGGGGTCAGGGAGCAGTACTTC. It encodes CASRVGGVREQYF.